The present entry profiles one TCR beta chain with its context. The data derive from a study of blood T cell repertoires in COVID-19. Study details: The samples span acute and convalescent COVID-19 from the United States, Italy and Spain. The analysed material was cDNA or gDNA that came from T cells, B-cell-depleted T cells, or PBMCs.

Clones were read by immunoSEQ multiplex PCR, and TCRdb kept only the in-frame ones, dropping some. The sample consists of roughly 200,000 clones, around 89% of them appearing once. The germline V and J ends were trimmed by 5 bases and 0 bases, with 10 bases remaining between them. CDR1 SNHLY and CDR2 FYNNEI come from the germline V gene. This CDR3 is 14 amino acids long. The rearrangement links TRBV2 to TRBJ1-1; D ambiguous. Sequences were obtained from peripheral blood. The source of this sequence is a man in his sixties or seventies with acute or convalescent COVID-19. As DNA, the CDR3 is TGTGCCAGCAGTTATTCGGACTTGAACACTGAAGCTTTCTTT. Translated: CASSYSDLNTEAFF.